Listed below are T cell receptor beta chains from one sample, sequenced in a study of vaccination and CD4 T cells after COVID-19. Antigen specificity for these receptors is unknown. TCRdb processed the PCR reads anew with MiXCR; each CDR3 protein has one entry. The data contain roughly 14,000 distinct CDR3 sequences, 50% to 75% of them singletons. Sequenced sample: CD4+ T cells from blood, cultured in vitro. The origin of the receptors is a human donor who had recovered from COVID-19. The CDR3 runs from the conserved cysteine through the conserved F or W. Each record gives: CDR3 DNA, CDR3 protein, D gene, J gene, V gene, clone size. The D gene is left open where the match is weak. Not every row has a clone size; where given, it reads once, few, many or a size class.

TGTGCCAGCAGCGTAGACGGAAATAGCCAGCCCCAGCATTTT | CASSVDGNSQPQHF | . | TRBJ1-5 | TRBV9 | .
TGTGCCAGCAGCCCACGGGACGGTACCTACGAGCAGTACTTC | CASSPRDGTYEQYF | . | TRBJ2-7 | TRBV21-1 | few
TGTGCCAGCAGCTTACAGAATCAGCCCCAGCATTTT | CASSLQNQPQHF | . | TRBJ1-5 | TRBV7-9 | once
TGTGCCAGCAGCCCTGGGACTAGCAATCAGCCCCAGCATTTT | CASSPGTSNQPQHF | . | TRBJ1-5 | TRBV6-1 | .
TGTGCCAGCAGCTTAGGAAGCTGGGACTATGGCTACACCTTC | CASSLGSWDYGYTF | . | TRBJ1-2 | TRBV7-8 | .
TGTGCCAGCAGACCGGACAGGGTGTCAGATACGCAGTATTTT | CASRPDRVSDTQYF | TRBD1 | TRBJ2-3 | TRBV6-1 | .
TGCGCCAGCAGCTTGGCCCGGGGACTAGCGTCAGATACGCAGTATTTT | CASSLARGLASDTQYF | TRBD2 | TRBJ2-3 | TRBV5-1 | .
TGTGCCAGCAGTTTAAACGCTGGAAACACCATATATTTT | CASSLNAGNTIYF | . | TRBJ1-3 | TRBV12-3/TRBV12-4 | .
TGTGCCAGCAGCCCAGGAGTGGGGTCCTCTGGAAACACCATATATTTT | CASSPGVGSSGNTIYF | . | TRBJ1-3 | TRBV7-6 | .
TGTGCCAGCAGCTTAGCGGGGGACAGGGATCAGCCCCAGCATTTT | CASSLAGDRDQPQHF | TRBD1 | TRBJ1-5 | TRBV7-9 | .
TGTGCCAGCAGTTCGCGGGGTTTGGATACGCAGTATTTT | CASSSRGLDTQYF | . | TRBJ2-3 | TRBV12-3/TRBV12-4 | .
TGTGCCAGCAGTGACACCGGGACAAAAGGTGATACGCAGTATTTT | CASSDTGTKGDTQYF | . | TRBJ2-3 | TRBV6-4 | .
TGTGCCACCAGCAGAGATGCGGTATGGGGAACTAATGAAAAACTGTTTTTT | CATSRDAVWGTNEKLFF | . | TRBJ1-4 | TRBV15 | .
TGTGCCAGCAGTTTATTGGGACTCGGGTCTGACACTGAAGCTTTCTTT | CASSLLGLGSDTEAFF | . | TRBJ1-1 | TRBV27 | .
TGCAGTGCTGACCCACCGGGACTTGAAAACGAGCAGTACTTC | CSADPPGLENEQYF | . | TRBJ2-7 | TRBV20-1 | .
TGCAGTGCTAGAAAGGAGGGGGGGAATTCACCCCTCCACTTT | CSARKEGGNSPLHF | . | TRBJ1-6 | TRBV20-1 | medium-sized
TGCAGTGCTAGAGTGGTCGGAGATACGCAGTATTTT | CSARVVGDTQYF | . | TRBJ2-3 | TRBV20-1 | few
TGTGCCACCAGTGGACCCGATGGGGAGACCCAGTACTTC | CATSGPDGETQYF | . | TRBJ2-5 | TRBV24-1 | .
TGCAGTGCTAGAGATGGGCGGATCAACACCGGGGAGCTGTTTTTT | CSARDGRINTGELFF | . | TRBJ2-2 | TRBV20-1 | few
TGTGCCAGTAGTATCTGGGGGGAGGATGGCTACACCTTC | CASSIWGEDGYTF | . | TRBJ1-2 | TRBV19 | few
TGTGCCAGCAGTCTAGCGGAACTCGAGGGAAATGAGCAGTTCTTC | CASSLAELEGNEQFF | TRBD2 | TRBJ2-1 | TRBV6-1 | .
TGCAGCGTTCTCTTCGGTCTGAACACTGAAGCTTTCTTT | CSVLFGLNTEAFF | . | TRBJ1-1 | TRBV29-1 | few
TGTGCCAGCCACCCGGGACCCAGGGAGACCCAGTACTTC | CASHPGPRETQYF | . | TRBJ2-5 | TRBV12-3/TRBV12-4 | .
TGCGCCAGCAGCTTAGGGGGGAGCGGGAGAACTACCGGGGAGCTGTTTTTT | CASSLGGSGRTTGELFF | TRBD2 | TRBJ2-2 | TRBV5-1 | .
TGTGCCAGCAGCCGGACAGGGTGGAACACTGAAGCTTTCTTT | CASSRTGWNTEAFF | TRBD1 | TRBJ1-1 | TRBV5-8 | .
TGCAGTGCTCCACGGGAGCTCGAGGTCAATGAGCAGTTCTTC | CSAPRELEVNEQFF | . | TRBJ2-1 | TRBV20-1 | .
TGCAGTGCCCGACAGGGGAGGTATGGCTACACCTTC | CSARQGRYGYTF | TRBD1 | TRBJ1-2 | TRBV20-1 | few
TGTGCCAGCAGCTTAGAGCGGGGTGGCCACACCTTC | CASSLERGGHTF | . | TRBJ1-2 | TRBV7-2 | .